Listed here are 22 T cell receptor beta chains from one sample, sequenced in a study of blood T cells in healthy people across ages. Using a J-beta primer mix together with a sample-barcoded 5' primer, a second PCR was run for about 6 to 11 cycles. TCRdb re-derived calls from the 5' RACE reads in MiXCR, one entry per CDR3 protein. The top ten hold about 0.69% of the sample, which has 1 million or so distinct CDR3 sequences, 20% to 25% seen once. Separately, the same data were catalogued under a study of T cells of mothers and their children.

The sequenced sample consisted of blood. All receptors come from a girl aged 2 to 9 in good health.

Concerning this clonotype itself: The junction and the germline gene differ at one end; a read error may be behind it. CDR3 region: CASSLDVGTSSYNEQFF. DNA of the CDR3: TGTGCCAGCAGCTTAGATGTCGGTACGAGCTCCTACAACGAGCAGTTCTTC. This chain joins TRBV11-2 and TRBJ2-1; D remains unclear. This CDR3 spans 17 amino acids. The germline CDR1 and CDR2 sequences are SGHAT and FQNNGV.

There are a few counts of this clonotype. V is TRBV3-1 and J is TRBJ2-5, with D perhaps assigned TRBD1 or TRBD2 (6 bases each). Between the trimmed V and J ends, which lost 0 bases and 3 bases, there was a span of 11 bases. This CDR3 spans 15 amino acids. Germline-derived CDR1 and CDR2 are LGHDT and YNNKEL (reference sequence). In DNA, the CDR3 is TGTGCCAGCAGCCAAGAACGGGGGCAGGAAGAGACCCAGTACTTC. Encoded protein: CASSQERGQEETQYF.

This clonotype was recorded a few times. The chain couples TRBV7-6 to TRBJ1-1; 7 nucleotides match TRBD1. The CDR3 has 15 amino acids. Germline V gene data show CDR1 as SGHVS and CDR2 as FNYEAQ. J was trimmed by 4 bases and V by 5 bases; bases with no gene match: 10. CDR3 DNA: TGTGCCAGCAGCCAGCGACAGGGAGAGGGCACTGAAGCTTTCTTT. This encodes CASSQRQGEGTEAFF.

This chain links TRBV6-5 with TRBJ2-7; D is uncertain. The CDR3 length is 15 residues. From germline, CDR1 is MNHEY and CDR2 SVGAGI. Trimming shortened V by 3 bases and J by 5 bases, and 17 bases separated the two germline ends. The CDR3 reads CASSYEGVTDHEQYF. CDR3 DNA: TGTGCCAGCAGTTATGAAGGTGTTACGGACCACGAGCAGTACTTC.

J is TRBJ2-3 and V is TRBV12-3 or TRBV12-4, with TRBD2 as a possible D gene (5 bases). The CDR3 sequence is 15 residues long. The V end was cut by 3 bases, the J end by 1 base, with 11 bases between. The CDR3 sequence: CASSFEPGGTDTQYF. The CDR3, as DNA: TGTGCCAGCAGTTTTGAACCCGGGGGCACAGATACGCAGTATTTT.

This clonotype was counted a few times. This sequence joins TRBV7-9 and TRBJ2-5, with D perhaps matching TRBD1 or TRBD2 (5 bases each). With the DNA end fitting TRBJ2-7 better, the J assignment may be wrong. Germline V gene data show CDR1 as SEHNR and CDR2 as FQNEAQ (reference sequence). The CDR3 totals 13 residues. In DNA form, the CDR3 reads TGTGCATCCGAGGGGTGGTCGGCCTACGAGCAGTACTTC. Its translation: CASEGWSAYEQYF.

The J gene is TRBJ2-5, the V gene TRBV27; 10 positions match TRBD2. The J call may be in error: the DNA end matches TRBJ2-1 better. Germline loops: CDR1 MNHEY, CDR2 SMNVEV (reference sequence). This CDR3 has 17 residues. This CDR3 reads CASSTHSTSGNIYEQFF. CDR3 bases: TGTGCCAGCAGTACTCACTCCACTAGCGGGAATATATATGAGCAGTTCTTC.

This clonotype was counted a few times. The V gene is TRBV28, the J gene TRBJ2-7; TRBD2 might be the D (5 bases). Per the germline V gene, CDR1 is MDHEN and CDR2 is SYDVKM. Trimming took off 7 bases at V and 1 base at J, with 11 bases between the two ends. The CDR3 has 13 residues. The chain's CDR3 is CASTMTGSYEQYF. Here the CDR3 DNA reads TGTGCCAGCACTATGACGGGATCCTACGAGCAGTACTTC.

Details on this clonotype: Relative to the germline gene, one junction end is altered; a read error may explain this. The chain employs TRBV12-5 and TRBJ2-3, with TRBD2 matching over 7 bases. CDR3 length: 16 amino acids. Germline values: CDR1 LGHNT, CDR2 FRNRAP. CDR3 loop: CASGPGAREFTDTQYF. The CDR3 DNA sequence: TGCGCTAGTGGCCCGGGTGCGCGGGAGTTTACAGATACGCAGTATTTT. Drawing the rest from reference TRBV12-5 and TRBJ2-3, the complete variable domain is DARVTQTPRHKVTEMGQEVTMRCQPILGHNTVFWYRQTMMQGLELLAYFRNRAPLDDSGMPKDRFSAEMPDATLATLKIQPSEPRDSAVYFCASGPGAREFTDTQYFGPGTRLTVL.

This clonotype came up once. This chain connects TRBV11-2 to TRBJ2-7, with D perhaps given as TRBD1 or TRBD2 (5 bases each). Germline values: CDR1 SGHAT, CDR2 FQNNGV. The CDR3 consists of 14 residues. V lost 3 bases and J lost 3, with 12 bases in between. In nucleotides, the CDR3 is TGTGCCAGCAGCTTTTTCAGCGGACACTACGAGCAGTACTTC. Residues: CASSFFSGHYEQYF.

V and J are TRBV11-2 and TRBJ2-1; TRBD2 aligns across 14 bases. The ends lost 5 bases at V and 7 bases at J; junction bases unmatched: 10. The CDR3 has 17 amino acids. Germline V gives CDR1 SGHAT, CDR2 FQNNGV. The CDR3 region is CASSLRSGLAGDNEQFF. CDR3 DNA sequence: TGTGCCAGCAGCCTCAGGTCGGGACTAGCGGGGGATAATGAGCAGTTCTTC.

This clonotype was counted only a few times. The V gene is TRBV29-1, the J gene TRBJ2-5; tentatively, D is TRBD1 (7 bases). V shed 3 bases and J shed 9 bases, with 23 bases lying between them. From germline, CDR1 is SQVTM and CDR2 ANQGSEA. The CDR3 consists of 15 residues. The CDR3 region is CSVDPEGGQRASQYF. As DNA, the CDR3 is TGCAGCGTTGACCCCGAGGGGGGACAGAGGGCGTCCCAGTACTTC.

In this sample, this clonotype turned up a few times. CDR3: CASSAQGQPPTKQYF. As DNA, the CDR3 is TGTGCCAGCAGTGCCCAGGGACAGCCACCGACGAAGCAGTACTTC. V is TRBV27 and J is TRBJ2-7, with 7 bases fitting TRBD1. This CDR3 contains 15 residues. The junction had 15 bases not matched to a gene; V was cut back by 5 bases and J by 8 bases. Germline-derived CDR1 and CDR2 are MNHEY and SMNVEV (reference sequence).

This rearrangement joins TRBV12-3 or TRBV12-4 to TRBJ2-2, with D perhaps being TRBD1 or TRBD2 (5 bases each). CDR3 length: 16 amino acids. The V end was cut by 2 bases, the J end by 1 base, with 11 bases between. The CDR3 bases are TGTGCCAGCAGTTTATTGGGGGATTGGAACACCGGGGAGCTGTTTTTT. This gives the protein CASSLLGDWNTGELFF.

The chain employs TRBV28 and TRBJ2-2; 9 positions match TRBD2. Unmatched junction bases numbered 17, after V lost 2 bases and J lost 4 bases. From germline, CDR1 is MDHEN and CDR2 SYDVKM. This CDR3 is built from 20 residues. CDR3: CASSLDEGISGSFGTGELFF. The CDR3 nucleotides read TGTGCCAGCAGTTTAGACGAGGGGATTAGCGGGAGTTTTGGCACCGGGGAGCTGTTTTTT.

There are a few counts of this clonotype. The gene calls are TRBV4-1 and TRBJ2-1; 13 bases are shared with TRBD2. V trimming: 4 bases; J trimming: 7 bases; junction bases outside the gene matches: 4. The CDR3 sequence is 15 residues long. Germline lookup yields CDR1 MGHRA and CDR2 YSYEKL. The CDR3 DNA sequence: TGCGCCAGCAGCCTAACTAGCGGGAGGGGTAATGAGCAGTTCTTC. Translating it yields CASSLTSGRGNEQFF.

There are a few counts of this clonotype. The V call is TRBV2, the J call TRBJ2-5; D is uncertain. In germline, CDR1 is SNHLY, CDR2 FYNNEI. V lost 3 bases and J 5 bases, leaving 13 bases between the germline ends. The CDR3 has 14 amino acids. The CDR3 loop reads CASSDSNQAETQYF. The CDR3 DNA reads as TGTGCCAGCAGTGATAGTAACCAAGCGGAGACCCAGTACTTC.

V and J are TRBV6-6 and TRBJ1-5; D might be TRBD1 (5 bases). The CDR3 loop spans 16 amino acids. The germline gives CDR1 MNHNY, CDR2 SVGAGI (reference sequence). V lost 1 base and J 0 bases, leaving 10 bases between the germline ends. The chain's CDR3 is CASSYWGGDSNQPQHF. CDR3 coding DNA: TGTGCCAGCAGTTACTGGGGAGGGGATAGCAATCAGCCCCAGCATTTT.

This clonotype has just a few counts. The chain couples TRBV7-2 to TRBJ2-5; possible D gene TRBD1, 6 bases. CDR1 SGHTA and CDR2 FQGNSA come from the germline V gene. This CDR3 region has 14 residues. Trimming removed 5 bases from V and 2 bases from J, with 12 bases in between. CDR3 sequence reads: CASSPRTEQETQYF. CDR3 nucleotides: TGTGCCAGCAGCCCCCGGACAGAGCAAGAGACCCAGTACTTC.

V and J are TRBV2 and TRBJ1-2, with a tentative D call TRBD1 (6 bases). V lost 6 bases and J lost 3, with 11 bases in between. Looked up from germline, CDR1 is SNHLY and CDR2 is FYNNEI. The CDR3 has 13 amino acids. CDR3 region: CASSAQGYYGYTF. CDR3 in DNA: TGTGCCAGCAGCGCACAGGGTTACTATGGCTACACCTTC.

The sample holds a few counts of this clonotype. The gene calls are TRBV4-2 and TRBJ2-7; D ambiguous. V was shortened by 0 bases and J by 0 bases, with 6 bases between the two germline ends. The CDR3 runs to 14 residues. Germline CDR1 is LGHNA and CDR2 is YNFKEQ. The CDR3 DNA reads TGTGCCAGCAGCCAAGACTTAAGCTCCTACGAGCAGTACTTC. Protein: CASSQDLSSYEQYF.

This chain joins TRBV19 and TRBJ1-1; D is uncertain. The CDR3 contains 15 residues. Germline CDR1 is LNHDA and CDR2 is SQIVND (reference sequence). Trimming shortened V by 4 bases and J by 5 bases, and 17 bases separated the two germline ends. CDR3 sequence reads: CASSTLDPSGTEAFF. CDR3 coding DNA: TGTGCCAGTAGTACACTGGACCCCAGTGGGACTGAAGCTTTCTTT.